The 16 T cell receptor beta chains reported below all come from one sample, sequenced in a study of blood T cell repertoires in COVID-19. Only in-frame clones appear in the TCRdb table, and some are missing; sequencing was by immunoSEQ multiplex PCR. This sample has around 50,000 clones; about 82% occur once, and the top ten carry approximately 2.1%. The specimen was peripheral blood. The receptors derive from a woman in her sixties with acute or convalescent COVID-19.

The chain combines TRBV30 with TRBJ2-1; 9 bases fit TRBD1. V lost 3 bases, J lost 5 bases, and 2 bases stayed unmatched. The germline gives CDR1 GTSNPN, CDR2 SVGIG (reference sequence). The CDR3 extends over 13 amino acids. The CDR3 DNA is TGTGCCTGGAGGAGGACAGGGGACAATGAGCAGTTCTTC. It encodes CAWRRTGDNEQFF. Full variable domain (missing parts from reference TRBV30 and TRBJ2-1): SQTIHQWPATLVQPVGSPLSLECTVEGTSNPNLYWYRQAAGRGLQLLFYSVGIGQISSEVPQNLSASRPQDRQFILSSKKLLLSDSGFYLCAWRRTGDNEQFFGPGTRLTVL.

The chain combines TRBV6-1 with TRBJ2-1; TRBD1 agrees at 7 bases. The CDR3 sequence is 14 residues long. J gave up 4 bases and V 2 bases, and 2 bases lay outside the gene matches. Per the germline V gene, CDR1 is MNHNS and CDR2 is SASEGT. The CDR3 nucleotides read TGTGCCAGCAGTGAACAGGGGGTTTACAATGAGCAGTTCTTC. Encoded protein: CASSEQGVYNEQFF.

The chain employs TRBV12-5 and TRBJ2-1; 10 bases are shared with TRBD1. Germline assignment: CDR1 LGHNT and CDR2 FRNRAP. V dropped 6 bases and J dropped 4; count of bases not matched to a gene: 6. The CDR3 loop spans 15 amino acids. The CDR3 loop is CASGEDRGIYNEQFF. CDR3 DNA sequence: TGTGCTAGTGGGGAGGACAGGGGGATTTACAATGAGCAGTTCTTC.

The chain couples TRBV9 to TRBJ2-6; D gene unclear. Deletions cut 5 bases from V and 0 bases from J, with 9 bases between. Germline lookup yields CDR1 SGDLS and CDR2 YYNGEE. The CDR3 has 15 residues. Written as DNA, the CDR3 is TGTGCCAGCAGACGCGGTGACTCTGGGGCCAACGTCCTGACTTTC. Its protein is CASRRGDSGANVLTF.

The chain joins TRBV2 to TRBJ1-4; TRBD1 aligns across 7 bases. With 6 bases clipped from V and 3 bases from J, the junction kept 7 bases outside the gene matches. The germline V gene has CDR1 SNHLY and CDR2 FYNNEI. The CDR3 sequence is 15 residues long. DNA of the CDR3: TGTGCCAGCAGCGGGTTACAGGGGTCTAATGAAAAACTGTTTTTT. Encoded protein: CASSGLQGSNEKLFF.

The chain carries TRBV18 and TRBJ1-1; D call uncertain. The CDR3 runs to 14 residues. Germline V lookup: CDR1 KGHSH, CDR2 LQKENI. Trimming took off 2 bases at V and 4 bases at J, with 11 bases between the two ends. CDR3 in amino acids: CASSPTGRSTEAFF. CDR3 coding DNA: TGTGCCAGCTCACCAACGGGGAGGAGCACTGAAGCTTTCTTT.

The rearrangement links TRBV7-9 to TRBJ1-1; 10 bases line up with TRBD1. The CDR3 runs to 12 residues. With V trimmed by 4 bases and J by 7 bases, 0 bases remained unmatched. Per the germline V gene, CDR1 is SEHNR and CDR2 is FQNEAQ (reference sequence). CDR3 amino acids: CASSWDRGEAFF. Here the CDR3 DNA reads TGTGCCAGCAGCTGGGACAGGGGTGAAGCTTTCTTT.

V is TRBV19 and J is TRBJ1-1; D perhaps matches TRBD1 (5 bases). Germline loops: CDR1 LNHDA, CDR2 SQIVND (reference sequence). This CDR3 has 13 amino acids. V lost 9 bases and J 1 base, leaving 12 bases between the germline ends. DNA of the CDR3: TGTGCCAGCCGATGGGGCCCGAACACTGAAGCTTTCTTT. Encoded protein: CASRWGPNTEAFF. Full variable domain (rest looked up from reference TRBV19 and TRBJ1-1): DGGITQSPKYLFRKEGQNVTLSCEQNLNHDAMYWYRQDPGQGLRLIYYSQIVNDFQKGDIAEGYSVSREKKESFPLTVTSAQKNPTAFYLCASRWGPNTEAFFGQGTRLTVV.

The gene calls are TRBV7-9 and TRBJ1-4; no definite D call. V was trimmed by 0 bases and J by 7 bases, leaving 15 bases between them. Per the germline V gene, CDR1 is SEHNR and CDR2 is FQNEAQ (reference sequence). CDR3 size: 16 residues. The CDR3 here is CASSLATGFRGEKLFF. The CDR3 DNA follows: TGTGCCAGCAGCTTAGCGACCGGATTTCGGGGTGAAAAACTGTTTTTT.

This clone was detected only once. This chain links TRBV19 with TRBJ2-2; D ambiguous. The CDR3 runs 15 residues. Germline V gene data show CDR1 as LNHDA and CDR2 as SQIVND (reference sequence). Trimming took 1 base from V and 0 from J, leaving 6 bases between them. CDR3 amino acids: CASSIGATNTGELFF. The CDR3 DNA reads as TGTGCCAGTAGTATAGGCGCCACGAACACCGGGGAGCTGTTTTTT.

The chain uses TRBV28 and TRBJ2-7; D call uncertain. The V gene lost 5 bases and the J gene lost 2 bases, with 10 bases spanning the gap. From germline, CDR1 is MDHEN and CDR2 SYDVKM. There are 13 residues in the CDR3. The CDR3 nucleotides are TGTGCCAGCAGTCCCCCGAGGCCCTACGAGCAGTACTTC. Protein product: CASSPPRPYEQYF. The full variable domain, in which reference TRBV28 and TRBJ2-7 provide the parts outside the CDR3, is DVKVTQSSRYLVKRTGEKVFLECVQDMDHENMFWYRQDPGLGLRLIYFSYDVKMKEKGDIPEGYSVSREKKERFSLILESASTNQTSMYLCASSPPRPYEQYFGPGTRLTVT.

Only one count was recorded for this clone. J is TRBJ2-2 and V is TRBV5-4; D is perhaps TRBD1 (6 bases). V lost 4 bases and J lost 9, with 13 bases in between. The CDR3 contains 13 residues. Germline V CDR1 and CDR2: SGHNT, YYREEE (reference sequence). The CDR3 bases are TGTGCCAGCAGCGAACAGGGTAACAGGGAGCTGTTTTTT. This gives the protein CASSEQGNRELFF.

This sequence joins TRBV18 and TRBJ1-2; tentative D call: TRBD1 (6 bases). This CDR3 has 13 residues. V was shortened by 6 bases and J by 5 bases, with 13 bases between the two germline ends. The V gene's germline CDR1 is KGHSH and CDR2 LQKENI. CDR3 residues: CASSLDRSYGYTF. The CDR3 DNA follows: TGTGCCAGCTCTCTTGACAGGAGTTATGGCTACACCTTC.

The V and J genes are TRBV6-5 and TRBJ2-1; 8 nucleotides agree with TRBD2. The J segment lost 6 bases and the V segment lost 0 bases, leaving 4 bases of the junction unmatched. The CDR3 extends over 15 amino acids. Germline V gives CDR1 MNHEY, CDR2 SVGAGI. CDR3 in DNA: TGTGCCAGCAGTTACTCCAGCGGGAGACCCAATGAGCAGTTCTTC. Its translation is CASSYSSGRPNEQFF.

V and J are TRBV5-4 and TRBJ2-1; 7 bases map to TRBD1. CDR1 and CDR2 (germline): SGHNT, YYREEE (reference sequence). V was clipped by 5 bases and J by 2 bases; unmatched bases: 7. The CDR3 spans 15 residues. CDR3 nucleotides: TGTGCCAGCAGGGAACAGGGACAGACCTACAATGAGCAGTTCTTC. This codes for CASREQGQTYNEQFF.

This rearrangement joins TRBV6-5 to TRBJ1-5, with D possibly TRBD1 on 6 matching bases. The ends were cut back, 4 bases at V and 3 bases at J, with 10 bases in the middle. CDR3 length: 14 residues. Germline loops: CDR1 MNHEY, CDR2 SVGAGI. Here the CDR3 reads CASSLGGPNQPQHF. The CDR3 coding sequence is TGTGCCAGCAGTTTGGGGGGGCCCAATCAGCCCCAGCATTTT.